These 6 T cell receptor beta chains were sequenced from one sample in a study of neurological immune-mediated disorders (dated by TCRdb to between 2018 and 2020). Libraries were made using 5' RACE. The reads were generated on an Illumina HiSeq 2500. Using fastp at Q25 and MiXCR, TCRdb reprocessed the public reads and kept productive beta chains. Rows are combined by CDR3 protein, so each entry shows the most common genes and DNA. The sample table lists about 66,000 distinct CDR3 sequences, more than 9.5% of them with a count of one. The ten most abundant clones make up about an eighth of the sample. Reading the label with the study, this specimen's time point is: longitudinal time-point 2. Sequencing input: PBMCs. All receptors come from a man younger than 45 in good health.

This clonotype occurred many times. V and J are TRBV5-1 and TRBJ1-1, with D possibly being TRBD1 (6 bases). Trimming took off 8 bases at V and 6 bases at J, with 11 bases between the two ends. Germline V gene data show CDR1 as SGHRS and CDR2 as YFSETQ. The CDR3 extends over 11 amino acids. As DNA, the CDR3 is TGCGCCAGTGCGGGGGGCGCTGAAGCTTTCTTT. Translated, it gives CASAGGAEAFF.

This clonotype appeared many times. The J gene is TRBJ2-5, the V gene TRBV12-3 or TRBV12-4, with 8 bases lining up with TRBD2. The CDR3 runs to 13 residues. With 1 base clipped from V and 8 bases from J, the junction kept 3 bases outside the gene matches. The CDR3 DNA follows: TGTGCCAGCAGTTTAGGGCTAGCGGGCACCCAGTACTTC. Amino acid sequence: CASSLGLAGTQYF.

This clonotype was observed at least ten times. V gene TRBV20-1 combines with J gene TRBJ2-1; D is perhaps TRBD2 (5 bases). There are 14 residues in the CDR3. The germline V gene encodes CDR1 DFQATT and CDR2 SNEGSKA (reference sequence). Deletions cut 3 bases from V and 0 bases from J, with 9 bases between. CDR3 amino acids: CSARDLLSYNEQFF. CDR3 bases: TGCAGTGCTAGGGACTTGCTCTCCTACAATGAGCAGTTCTTC.

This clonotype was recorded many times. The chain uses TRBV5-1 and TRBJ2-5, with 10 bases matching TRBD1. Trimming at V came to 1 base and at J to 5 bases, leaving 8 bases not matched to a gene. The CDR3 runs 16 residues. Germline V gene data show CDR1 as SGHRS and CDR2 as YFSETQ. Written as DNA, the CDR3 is TGCGCCAGCAGCTTGCGGACAGGGGGATTAGGGGAGACCCAGTACTTC. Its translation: CASSLRTGGLGETQYF. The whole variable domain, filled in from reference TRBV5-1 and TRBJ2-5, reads KAGVTQTPRYLIKTRGQQVTLSCSPISGHRSVSWYQQTPGQGLQFLFEYFSETQRNKGNFPGRFSGRQFSNSRSEMNVSTLELGDSALYLCASSLRTGGLGETQYFGPGTRLLVL.

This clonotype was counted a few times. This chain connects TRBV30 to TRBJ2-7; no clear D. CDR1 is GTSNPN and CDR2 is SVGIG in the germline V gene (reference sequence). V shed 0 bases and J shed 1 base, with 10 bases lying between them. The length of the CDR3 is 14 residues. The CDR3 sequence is CAWSVRVGSYEQYF. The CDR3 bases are TGTGCCTGGAGTGTACGGGTCGGTTCCTACGAGCAGTACTTC. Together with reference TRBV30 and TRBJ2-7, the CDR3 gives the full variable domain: SQTIHQWPATLVQPVGSPLSLECTVEGTSNPNLYWYRQAAGRGLQLLFYSVGIGQISSEVPQNLSASRPQDRQFILSSKKLLLSDSGFYLCAWSVRVGSYEQYFGPGTRLTVT.

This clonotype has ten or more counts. Here the CDR3 reads CSVGAGLRANEQYF. CDR3 coding DNA: TGCAGCGTTGGGGCGGGACTTAGGGCGAACGAGCAGTACTTC. The chain combines TRBV29-1 with TRBJ2-7; TRBD2 is a possible D gene (6 bases). Trimming stripped 4 bases from V and 5 bases from J, with 18 bases between. Germline CDR1 is SQVTM and CDR2 is ANQGSEA. The CDR3 contains 14 residues.